Reported below is one TCR beta chain. Antigen specificity is unknown. The data are from a study of shared clonotypes between healthy human individuals. Overall study results and limits: Relative to memory subsets, naive subsets generally showed larger estimated richness. Non-shared clonotypes were found to have lower generation probabilities than the clonotypes that were shared by all four of the sorted-subset donors.

A split of CD4+ cells into CD45RA+ naive and CD45RA-negative memory subsets was performed. Sorted subsets were amplified in replicate PCRs using about 210 ng DNA, roughly 30,000 T cell genomes. The method was immunoSEQ multiplex PCR; TCRdb's version includes in-frame clones alone and lacks a portion of them. The sample carries roughly 2 million clones, more than 90% recorded once. This CDR3 is built from 15 residues. CDR1 and CDR2 (germline): SGHRS, YFSETQ. Between the trimmed V and J ends, which lost 0 bases and 0 bases, there was a span of 9 bases. Sequencing was carried out using naive CD4+ T cells sorted from blood. This sample's subset: CD45RA+ positively selected. This receptor was taken from a man younger than 35 in good health. V and J are TRBV5-1 and TRBJ2-5; TRBD2 is a possible D gene (6 bases). CDR3 sequence (DNA): TGCGCCAGCAGCTTGGCGGGAGCCGACCAAGAGACCCAGTACTTC. Translation gives CASSLAGADQETQYF.